This T cell receptor beta chain was retrieved from a study of blood T cell repertoires in COVID-19. The data were produced by immunoSEQ multiplex PCR, yet TCRdb's version contains in-frame clones alone and is incomplete. The sample has 250,000 to 300,000 clones, 75% to 90% seen once. This CDR3 spans 15 amino acids. With 2 bases removed from V and 2 bases from J, the gap between germline ends came to 10 bases. Germline lookup yields CDR1 SGHDT and CDR2 YYEEEE. The TCR sequence derives from a woman aged 70-85 years with COVID-19, enrolled during active disease. This chain joins TRBV5-6 and TRBJ1-4; no clear D. The source material was peripheral blood. CDR3 loop: CASSLRTGTNEKLFF. Written as DNA, the CDR3 is TGTGCCAGCAGCTTAAGGACGGGGACTAATGAAAAACTGTTTTTT.